Only a few counts were recorded for the clone carrying this T cell receptor beta chain. Its antigen remains unidentified. Preparation of the TCRbeta library used unique molecular identifiers. Via MiXCR, TCRdb re-called the PCR reads, giving one row per CDR3 protein. The table records 300,000 to 350,000 distinct CDR3 sequences, roughly 17% of them present only once. The data originate from a study of T-cell reconstitution after alpha-beta-depleted transplantation in children. Points from the study as a whole: Some patients' high day-60 TCRbeta diversity was traced to surviving recipient T cells and thymic progenitors. T-cell counts and diversity were attributed mostly to newly produced T cells one year after transplant. Two months or so post-transplant, alpha-beta T cells reportedly derived from several hundred expanded graft clones.

V lost 4 bases and J lost 2; bases outside the gene matches: 1. Germline CDR1 is MNHNS and CDR2 is SASEGT. The CDR3 extends over 15 amino acids. The J gene is TRBJ2-1, the V gene TRBV6-1; 11 bases line up with TRBD1. This sequence originates from a male patient under 10 years old who had a stem cell transplant for acute lymphoblastic leukemia, so the T cells may come from the graft donor. The sequences come from PBMCs, mostly from graft donor cells, collected 360 days after TCRalphabeta/CD19-depleted stem cell transplant. This CDR3 reads CASSGDRGAYNEQFF. CDR3 sequence (DNA): TGTGCCAGCAGTGGGGACAGGGGGGCCTACAATGAGCAGTTCTTC.